Given below is one T cell receptor beta chain in context. The data derive from a study of blood T cell repertoires in COVID-19. Whole-study context: Sites in the United States, Italy and Spain provided acute and convalescent COVID-19 samples. T cells, B-cell-depleted T cells, or PBMCs supplied cDNA or gDNA.

Looked up from germline, CDR1 is MDHEN and CDR2 is SYDVKM. CDR3 size: 14 residues. Trimming cost V 2 bases and J 0 bases, with 7 bases left between them. Original processing methods: Reference gene primer amplification gave nucleated cell count estimates. The table came from immunoSEQ multiplex PCR; TCRdb's copy has only in-frame clones and leaves some out. That table is the source of V, J and clone size, and D and trimming were worked out from the DNA. The repertoire holds around 63,000 clones, with less than 80% as singletons. The receptor was isolated from a human donor in a cohort sampled during active COVID-19. This rearrangement joins TRBV28 to TRBJ1-1; the D gene is possibly TRBD1 (5 bases). The specimen sequenced was peripheral blood. This chain's CDR3 is CASSLQGMNTEAFF. CDR3 bases: TGTGCCAGCAGTTTACAGGGAATGAACACTGAAGCTTTCTTT.